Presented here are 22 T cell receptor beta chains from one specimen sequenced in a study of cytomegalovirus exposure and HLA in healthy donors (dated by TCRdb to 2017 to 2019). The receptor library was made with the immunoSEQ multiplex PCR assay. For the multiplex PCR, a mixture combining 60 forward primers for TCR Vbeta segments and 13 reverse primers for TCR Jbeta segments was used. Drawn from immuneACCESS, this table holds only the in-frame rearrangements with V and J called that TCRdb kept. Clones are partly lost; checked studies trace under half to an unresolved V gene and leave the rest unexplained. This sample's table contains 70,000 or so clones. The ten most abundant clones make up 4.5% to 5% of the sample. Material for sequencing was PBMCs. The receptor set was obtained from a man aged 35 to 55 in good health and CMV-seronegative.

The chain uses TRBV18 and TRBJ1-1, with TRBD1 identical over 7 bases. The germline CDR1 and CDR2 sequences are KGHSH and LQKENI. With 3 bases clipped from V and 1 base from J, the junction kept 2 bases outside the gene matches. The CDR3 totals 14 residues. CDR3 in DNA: TGTGCCAGCTCACCGCAGGGGGGGAACACTGAAGCTTTCTTT. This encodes CASSPQGGNTEAFF.

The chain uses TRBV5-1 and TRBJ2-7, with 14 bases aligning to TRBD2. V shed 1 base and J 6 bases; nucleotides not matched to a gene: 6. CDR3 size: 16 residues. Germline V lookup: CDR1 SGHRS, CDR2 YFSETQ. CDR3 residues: CASSLPRLAGGSEQYF. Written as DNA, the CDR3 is TGCGCCAGCAGCTTGCCTAGACTAGCGGGAGGGAGCGAGCAGTACTTC.

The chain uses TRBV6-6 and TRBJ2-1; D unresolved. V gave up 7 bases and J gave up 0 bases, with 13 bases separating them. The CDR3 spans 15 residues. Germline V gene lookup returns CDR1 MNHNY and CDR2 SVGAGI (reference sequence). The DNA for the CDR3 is TGTGCCAGCATCAACAGTGGAAGCTCCTACAATGAGCAGTTCTTC. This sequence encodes CASINSGSSYNEQFF.

The chain's CDR3 is CASSFYRGGNTGELFF. The DNA of the CDR3 is TGTGCCAGCAGCTTTTATAGGGGAGGGAACACCGGGGAGCTGTTTTTT. The J gene is TRBJ2-2, the V gene TRBV13; D might be TRBD2 (6 bases). V lost 3 bases and J 1 base, leaving 12 bases between the germline ends. The CDR3 is made up of 16 amino acids. CDR1 is PRHDT, CDR2 FYEKMQ, per germline (reference sequence).

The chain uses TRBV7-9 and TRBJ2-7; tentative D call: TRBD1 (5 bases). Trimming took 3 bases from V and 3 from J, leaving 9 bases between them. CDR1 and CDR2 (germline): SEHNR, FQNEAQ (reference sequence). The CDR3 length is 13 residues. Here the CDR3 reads CASSLDKYYEQYF. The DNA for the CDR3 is TGTGCCAGCAGCTTGGACAAATACTACGAGCAGTACTTC.

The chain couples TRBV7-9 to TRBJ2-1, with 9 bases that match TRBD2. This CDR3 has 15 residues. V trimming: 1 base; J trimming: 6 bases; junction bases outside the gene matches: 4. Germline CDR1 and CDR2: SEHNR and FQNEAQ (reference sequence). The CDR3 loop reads CASSLVTSGLNEQFF. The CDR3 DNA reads TGTGCCAGCAGCTTAGTGACTAGCGGACTCAATGAGCAGTTCTTC.

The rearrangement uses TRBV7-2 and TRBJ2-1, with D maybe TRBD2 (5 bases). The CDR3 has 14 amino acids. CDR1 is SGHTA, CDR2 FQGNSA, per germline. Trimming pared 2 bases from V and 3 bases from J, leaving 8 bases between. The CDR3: CASSLLSGYNEQFF. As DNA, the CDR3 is TGTGCCAGCAGCTTATTGAGCGGCTACAATGAGCAGTTCTTC.

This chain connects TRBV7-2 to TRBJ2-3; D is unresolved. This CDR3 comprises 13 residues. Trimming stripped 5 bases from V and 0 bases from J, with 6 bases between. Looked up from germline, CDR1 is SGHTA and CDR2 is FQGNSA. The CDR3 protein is CASSTVSTDTQYF. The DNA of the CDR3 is TGTGCCAGCAGCACAGTGAGCACAGATACGCAGTATTTT.

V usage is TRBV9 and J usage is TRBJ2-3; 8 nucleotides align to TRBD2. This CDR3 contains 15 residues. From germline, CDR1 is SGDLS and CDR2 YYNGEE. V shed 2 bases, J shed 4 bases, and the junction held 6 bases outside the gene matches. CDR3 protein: CASSVGTSAADTQYF. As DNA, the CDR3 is TGTGCCAGCAGCGTTGGGACTAGTGCGGCAGATACGCAGTATTTT.

The chain's CDR3 is CASRARGHFNQPQHF. The CDR3, as DNA: TGTGCCAGCCGAGCGAGGGGACATTTTAATCAGCCCCAGCATTTT. The rearrangement links TRBV6-1 to TRBJ1-5, with D tentatively TRBD1 (6 bases). Germline assignment: CDR1 MNHNS and CDR2 SASEGT. The CDR3 runs 15 residues. V lost 8 bases and J 4 bases, leaving 18 bases between the germline ends.

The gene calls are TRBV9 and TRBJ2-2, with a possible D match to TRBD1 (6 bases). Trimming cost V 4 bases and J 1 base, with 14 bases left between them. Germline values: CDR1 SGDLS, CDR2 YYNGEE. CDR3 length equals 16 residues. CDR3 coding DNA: TGTGCCAGCAGCTCTAAGACAGGAATGAACACCGGGGAGCTGTTTTTT. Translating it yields CASSSKTGMNTGELFF.

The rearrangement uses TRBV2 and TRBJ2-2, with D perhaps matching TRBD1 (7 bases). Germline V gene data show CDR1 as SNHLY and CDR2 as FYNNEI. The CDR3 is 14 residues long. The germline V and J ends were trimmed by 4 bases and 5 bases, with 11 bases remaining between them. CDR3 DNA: TGTGCCAGCAGTGGGTCAGGGGGGACCGGGGAGCTGTTTTTT. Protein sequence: CASSGSGGTGELFF.

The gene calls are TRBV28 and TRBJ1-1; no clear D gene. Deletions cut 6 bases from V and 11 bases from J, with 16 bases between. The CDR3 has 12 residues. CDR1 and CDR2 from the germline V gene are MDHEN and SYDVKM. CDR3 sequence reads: CASSHRTRGAFF. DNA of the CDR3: TGTGCCAGCAGCCATAGGACCAGAGGGGCTTTCTTT.

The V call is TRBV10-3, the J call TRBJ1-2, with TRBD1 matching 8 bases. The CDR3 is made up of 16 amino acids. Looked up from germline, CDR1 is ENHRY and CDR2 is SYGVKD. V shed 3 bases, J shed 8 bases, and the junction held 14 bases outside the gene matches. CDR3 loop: CAISDLGIDRGYGYTF. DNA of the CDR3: TGTGCCATCAGTGATTTGGGGATCGACAGGGGATACGGCTACACCTTC.

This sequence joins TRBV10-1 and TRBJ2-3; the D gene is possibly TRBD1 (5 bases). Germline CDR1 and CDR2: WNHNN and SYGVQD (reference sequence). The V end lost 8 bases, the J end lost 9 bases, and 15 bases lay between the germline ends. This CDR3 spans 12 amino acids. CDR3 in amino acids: CASVTPGKTQYF. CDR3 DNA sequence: TGCGCCAGCGTCACTCCAGGGAAAACGCAGTATTTT.

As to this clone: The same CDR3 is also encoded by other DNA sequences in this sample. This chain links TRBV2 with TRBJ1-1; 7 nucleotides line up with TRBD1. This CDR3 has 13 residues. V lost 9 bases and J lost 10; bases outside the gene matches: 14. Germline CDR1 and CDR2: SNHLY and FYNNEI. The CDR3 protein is CARNVRGQSGAFF. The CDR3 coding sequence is TGTGCCAGAAACGTGAGGGGGCAATCTGGAGCTTTCTTT. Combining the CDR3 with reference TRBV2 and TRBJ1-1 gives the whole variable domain EPEVTQTPSHQVTQMGQEVILRCVPISNHLYFYWYRQILGQKVEFLVSFYNNEISEKSEIFDDQFSVERPDGSNFTLKIRSTKLEDSAMYFCARNVRGQSGAFFGQGTRLTVV.

This chain's CDR3 is CAREDGPAGGPSYNEQFF. The CDR3 DNA follows: TGTGCCAGAGAAGACGGACCAGCGGGAGGGCCTTCCTACAATGAGCAGTTCTTC. V is TRBV9 and J is TRBJ2-1, with TRBD2 matching 10 bases. This CDR3 has 18 amino acids. Germline V CDR1 and CDR2: SGDLS, YYNGEE. With V trimmed by 8 bases and J by 1 base, 15 bases remained unmatched.

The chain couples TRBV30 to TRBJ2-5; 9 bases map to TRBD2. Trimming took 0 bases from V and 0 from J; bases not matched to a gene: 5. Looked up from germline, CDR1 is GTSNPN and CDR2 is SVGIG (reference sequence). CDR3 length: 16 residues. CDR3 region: CAWSVKRGEYQETQYF. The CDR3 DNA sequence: TGTGCCTGGAGTGTGAAGCGGGGGGAGTACCAAGAGACCCAGTACTTC.

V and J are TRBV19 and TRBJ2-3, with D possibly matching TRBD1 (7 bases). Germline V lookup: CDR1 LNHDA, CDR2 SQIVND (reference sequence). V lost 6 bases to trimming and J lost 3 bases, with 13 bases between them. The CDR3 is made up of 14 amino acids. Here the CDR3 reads CASSDRAGTDTQYF. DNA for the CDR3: TGTGCCAGTAGCGACAGGGCGGGGACAGATACGCAGTATTTT. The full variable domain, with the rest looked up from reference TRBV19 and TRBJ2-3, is DGGITQSPKYLFRKEGQNVTLSCEQNLNHDAMYWYRQDPGQGLRLIYYSQIVNDFQKGDIAEGYSVSREKKESFPLTVTSAQKNPTAFYLCASSDRAGTDTQYFGPGTRLTVL.

The CDR3, as DNA: TGTGCCAGTAGCCCCGTCCAGACAGGGGTCTATGGCTACACCTTC. Amino acid sequence: CASSPVQTGVYGYTF. The chain combines TRBV19 with TRBJ1-2; 8 bases are a match to TRBD1. V was clipped by 6 bases and J by 4 bases; unmatched bases: 10. The CDR3 length is 15 residues. Per germline, CDR1 LNHDA and CDR2 SQIVND (reference sequence).

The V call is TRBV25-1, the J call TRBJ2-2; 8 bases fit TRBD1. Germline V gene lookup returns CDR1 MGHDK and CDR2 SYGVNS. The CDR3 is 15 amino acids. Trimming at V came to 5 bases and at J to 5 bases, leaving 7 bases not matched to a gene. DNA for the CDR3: TGTGCCAGCAGTTGGTCCCAGGGGGCAACCGGGGAGCTGTTTTTT. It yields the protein CASSWSQGATGELFF.

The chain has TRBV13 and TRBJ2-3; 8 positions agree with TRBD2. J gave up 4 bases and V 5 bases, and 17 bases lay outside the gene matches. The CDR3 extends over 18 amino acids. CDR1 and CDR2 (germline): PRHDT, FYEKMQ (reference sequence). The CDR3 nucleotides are TGTGCCAGCAGCCCCCGGGGCTACGGGAGGGCCTCCGCAGATACGCAGTATTTT. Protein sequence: CASSPRGYGRASADTQYF. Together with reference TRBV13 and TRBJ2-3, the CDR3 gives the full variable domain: AAGVIQSPRHLIKEKRETATLKCYPIPRHDTVYWYQQGPGQDPQFLISFYEKMQSDKGSIPDRFSAQQFSDYHSELNMSSLELGDSALYFCASSPRGYGRASADTQYFGPGTRLTVL.